Listed here are 19 T cell receptor beta chains from one sample, sequenced in a study of CD8+CD57+ T cells in acquired aplastic anemia. According to the study, genomic DNA was the template for TCR beta VDJ and CDR3 profiling. TCRdb itself ran the reads through MiXCR, one entry per CDR3 protein. In the table there are 89,000 or so distinct CDR3 sequences, about 63% of which are singletons. Patients picked for sequencing had shown CD8+CD57+ cell expansion detected by flow cytometry. The sequencing input was sorted CD4+, CD8+, or CD8+CD57+ T cells (not recorded which) from PBMCs. The receptor set was obtained from a human donor with aplastic anemia.

The rearrangement uses TRBV7-2 and TRBJ2-7; no reliable D call. This CDR3 spans 12 amino acids. V lost 4 bases and J 1 base, leaving 5 bases between the germline ends. Germline V CDR1 and CDR2: SGHTA, FQGNSA. The CDR3 sequence: CASSSTSYEQYF. The CDR3 region has the DNA TGTGCCAGCAGCTCGACATCCTACGAGCAGTACTTC.

The chain combines TRBV24-1 with TRBJ2-3, with 8 bases that match TRBD2. Germline trimming cut 9 bases from V and 0 bases from J; bases unmatched to any gene: 4. The germline V gene has CDR1 KGHDR and CDR2 SFDVKD. There are 14 residues in the CDR3. CDR3 nucleotide sequence: TGTGCCACCGGTAGCGGGGCTAGCACAGATACGCAGTATTTT. This sequence encodes CATGSGASTDTQYF.

The chain is built from TRBV20-1 and TRBJ2-7, with D maybe TRBD2 (5 bases). The CDR3 covers 14 residues. Deletions cut 0 bases from V and 3 bases from J, with 12 bases between. Germline CDR1 is DFQATT and CDR2 is SNEGSKA (reference sequence). CDR3 in DNA: TGCAGTGCTAGAGAAGGGAGCCGGAGCTACGAGCAGTACTTC. It yields the protein CSAREGSRSYEQYF.

The chain is built from TRBV10-3 and TRBJ1-2; tentatively, D is TRBD1 (6 bases). The V end was cut by 0 bases, the J end by 5 bases, with 16 bases between. CDR1 is ENHRY and CDR2 is SYGVKD in the germline V gene. The CDR3 extends over 16 amino acids. CDR3 DNA: TGTGCCATCAGTGAGTCCGGGACAATCTCTGGGTATGGCTACACCTTC. It translates to CAISESGTISGYGYTF.

This sequence joins TRBV20-1 and TRBJ2-7; D unclear. Trimming removed 0 bases at V and 0 bases at J, with 9 bases between. Per germline, CDR1 DFQATT and CDR2 SNEGSKA (reference sequence). The CDR3 is 14 residues long. The CDR3 nucleotides are TGCAGTGCTAGAGATCGCAGGCTCTCCTACGAGCAGTACTTC. This codes for CSARDRRLSYEQYF.

V and J are TRBV14 and TRBJ2-1; TRBD2 matches at 7 bases. This CDR3 contains 16 residues. J lost 5 bases, V lost 6 bases, and 13 bases had no gene match. CDR1 and CDR2 (germline): SGHDN, FVKESK. CDR3 nucleotides: TGTGCCAGCAGTGAAAGGGAGGGAGTAGGAAACAATGAGCAGTTCTTC. The encoded protein is CASSEREGVGNNEQFF.

V is TRBV2 and J is TRBJ2-7, with a tentative D call TRBD1 (5 bases). The germline V gene encodes CDR1 SNHLY and CDR2 FYNNEI. Trimming cost V 6 bases and J 0 bases, with 12 bases left between them. This CDR3 has 14 residues. CDR3 coding DNA: TGTGCCAGCAGACAGGACGGAGCCTCCTACGAGCAGTACTTC. As protein: CASRQDGASYEQYF.

This chain connects TRBV12-3 or TRBV12-4 to TRBJ1-2, with TRBD1 matching 7 bases. The CDR3 is 14 amino acids. The V segment lost 3 bases and the J segment 6 bases; nucleotides outside the gene matches: 7. The CDR3 sequence is CASSFASGGDGYTF. The DNA of the CDR3 is TGTGCCAGCAGTTTCGCCTCAGGGGGTGATGGCTACACCTTC.

The table lists this clonotype with a count of one. At one of its ends the junction is not consistent with the germline gene, which may arise from a read error. The CDR3 loop reads CASSRQGAINEKPFF. The CDR3 nucleotides read TGTGCCAGTAGTCGACAGGGGGCAATTAATGAAAAACCGTTTTTT. The V and J genes are TRBV19 and TRBJ1-4, with 10 bases aligning to TRBD1. The CDR3 has 15 residues. Germline lookup yields CDR1 LNHDA and CDR2 SQIVND (reference sequence).

This clonotype was recorded only once. For the CDR3, the DNA is TGTGCCATCAGTGAACTAGCGGGGATTTCAGATACGCAGTATTTT. Translated: CAISELAGISDTQYF. The rearrangement links TRBV10-3 to TRBJ2-3, with 10 bases aligning to TRBD2. Per germline, CDR1 ENHRY and CDR2 SYGVKD. V was pared by 3 bases and J by 4 bases, with 4 bases of the junction left unmatched. The CDR3 is 15 amino acids.

The V call is TRBV9, the J call TRBJ1-1; perhaps TRBD1 as D (5 bases). V lost 0 bases and J lost 3, with 9 bases in between. Germline loops: CDR1 SGDLS, CDR2 YYNGEE. The CDR3 runs 14 residues. The CDR3 DNA reads TGTGCCAGCAGCGTAGCCAGGGTCGACACTGAAGCTTTCTTT. Its protein product is CASSVARVDTEAFF.

The chain couples TRBV6-5 to TRBJ1-5, with 7 bases matching TRBD1. The CDR3 sequence is 15 residues long. From germline, CDR1 is MNHEY and CDR2 SVGAGI. V shed 6 bases, J shed 7 bases, and the junction held 12 bases outside the gene matches. CDR3 DNA: TGTGCCAGCAGCTATCGGGACAGCGGATGGCAGCCCCAGCATTTT. It specifies CASSYRDSGWQPQHF.

This clonotype has just a few counts. V is TRBV20-1 and J is TRBJ2-1; 7 bases fit TRBD1. Germline V gene data show CDR1 as DFQATT and CDR2 as SNEGSKA (reference sequence). The CDR3 is 13 residues long. In DNA form, the CDR3 reads TGCAGCACAGGGGAGAGGTCCTACAATGAGCAGTTCTTC. Its translation: CSTGERSYNEQFF.

The chain uses TRBV29-1 and TRBJ2-1; the D gene is possibly TRBD1 (5 bases). The germline V and J ends were trimmed by 7 bases and 8 bases, with 21 bases remaining between them. Germline values: CDR1 SQVTM, CDR2 ANQGSEA. The CDR3 length is 14 residues. CDR3 nucleotides: TGCAGCGGCGTCGTGGGGCTCCGATGGGATGAGCAGTTCTTC. Protein sequence: CSGVVGLRWDEQFF.

This clonotype came up a few times. The chain has TRBV2 and TRBJ2-5, with D perhaps matching TRBD2 (5 bases). Trimming pared 3 bases from V and 5 bases from J, leaving 13 bases between. This CDR3 is 14 amino acids long. The germline CDR1 and CDR2 sequences are SNHLY and FYNNEI. CDR3 sequence: CASSDPTRRETQYF. CDR3 nucleotides: TGTGCCAGCAGTGATCCTACCCGGAGGGAGACCCAGTACTTC. Together with reference TRBV2 and TRBJ2-5, the CDR3 gives the full variable domain: EPEVTQTPSHQVTQMGQEVILRCVPISNHLYFYWYRQILGQKVEFLVSFYNNEISEKSEIFDDQFSVERPDGSNFTLKIRSTKLEDSAMYFCASSDPTRRETQYFGPGTRLLVL.

The rearrangement links TRBV10-1 to TRBJ2-3; 9 nucleotides align to TRBD2. Trimming cost V 2 bases and J 2 bases; bases outside gene matches: 5. CDR1 and CDR2 (germline): WNHNN, SYGVQD (reference sequence). The CDR3 runs 16 residues. The CDR3 is CASSEASGEITDTQYF. In DNA, the CDR3 is TGCGCCAGCAGTGAGGCTAGCGGGGAGATCACAGATACGCAGTATTTT.

The chain joins TRBV4-1 to TRBJ2-5; the D gene is possibly TRBD2 (5 bases). V was cut by 3 bases and J by 5 bases, with 10 bases left in between. The CDR3 is made up of 13 amino acids. Germline V gene lookup returns CDR1 MGHRA and CDR2 YSYEKL. In DNA, the CDR3 is TGCGCCAGCAGCCATGAAGGCGGGGAGACCCAGTACTTC. Translated: CASSHEGGETQYF.

This clonotype has only a few counts. V usage is TRBV10-1 and J usage is TRBJ2-3, with 10 bases matching TRBD2. This CDR3 region has 15 residues. The trim removed 6 bases at V and 0 bases at J, leaving 3 bases unmatched. Per germline, CDR1 WNHNN and CDR2 SYGVQD (reference sequence). CDR3 protein: CASSQRGGSTDTQYF. The DNA for the CDR3 is TGCGCCAGCAGCCAGCGGGGGGGTAGCACAGATACGCAGTATTTT.

V is TRBV20-1 and J is TRBJ2-7; D remains unclear. The CDR3 is made up of 12 amino acids. V was clipped by 3 bases and J by 0 bases, with 6 bases between them. Germline lookup yields CDR1 DFQATT and CDR2 SNEGSKA (reference sequence). For the CDR3, the DNA is TGCAGTGCTAGGTACAGCTCCTACGAGCAGTACTTC. The encoded protein is CSARYSSYEQYF.